A single sample is the source of the 6 T cell receptor beta chains below, sequenced in a study of spatial heterogeneity in lung cancer. Study-wide findings and caveats: In tumors, expanded intratumoral alpha and beta TCR counts tracked mutation counts.

Antigens for these TCRs are unknown. Each CDR3 protein gets one entry after TCRdb re-called the 5' RACE reads with MiXCR. The table records about 8,000 distinct CDR3 sequences, about 9.3% of them present only once. Time point in this sample: sample taken at primary tumor resection. Sequences were derived from lung tumor tissue, sampled at surgery. The receptors come from a male donor with early-stage non-small cell lung cancer.

By its share, this clonotype is medium-sized (0.01 to 0.1%). CDR3 DNA sequence: TGTGCCAGTGCTTTCGGGGGAAGAGAAGATGGCTACACCTTC. This encodes CASAFGGREDGYTF. The rearrangement links TRBV2 to TRBJ1-2; TRBD1 might be the D (5 bases). This CDR3 is 14 amino acids long. Germline values: CDR1 SNHLY, CDR2 FYNNEI. V lost 9 bases and J 6 bases, leaving 20 bases between the germline ends.

By share, this clonotype ranks as medium-sized. The chain is built from TRBV5-4 and TRBJ2-3; tentative D call: TRBD2 (6 bases). From germline, CDR1 is SGHNT and CDR2 YYREEE (reference sequence). The CDR3 has 15 residues. The V end was cut by 3 bases, the J end by 5 bases, with 16 bases between. CDR3 nucleotides: TGTGCCAGCAGCTCCCCGGGGCAGGGACTAGATACGCAGTATTTT. It translates to CASSSPGQGLDTQYF.

This clonotype is medium-sized (0.01 to 0.1%) in the sample. V usage is TRBV7-2 and J usage is TRBJ2-7, with D possibly being TRBD1 or TRBD2 (6 bases each). CDR1 SGHTA and CDR2 FQGNSA come from the germline V gene. This CDR3 region has 15 residues. With 1 base removed from V and 4 bases from J, the gap between germline ends came to 14 bases. CDR3 sequence reads: CASSLVTGAGYEQYF. CDR3 nucleotide sequence: TGTGCCAGCAGCTTAGTAACGGGGGCGGGATACGAGCAGTACTTC.

This clonotype was seen a few times. The chain recombines TRBV6-5 with TRBJ2-1; the D gene is possibly TRBD1 (6 bases). The CDR3 contains 17 residues. The germline V and J ends were trimmed by 0 bases and 2 bases, with 14 bases remaining between them. The germline V gene has CDR1 MNHEY and CDR2 SVGAGI. The chain's CDR3 is CASSYSGARGAYNEQFF. CDR3 DNA: TGTGCCAGCAGTTACTCGGGGGCCAGGGGAGCCTACAATGAGCAGTTCTTC.

This clonotype was counted at least ten times. The chain recombines TRBV19 with TRBJ2-7; D gene unclear. V was pared by 3 bases and J by 3 bases, with 15 bases between. The CDR3 extends over 15 amino acids. Germline V gene lookup returns CDR1 LNHDA and CDR2 SQIVND (reference sequence). The CDR3 loop reads CASSMAAGGNYEQYF. The CDR3 DNA sequence: TGTGCCAGTAGTATGGCGGCAGGTGGGAACTACGAGCAGTACTTC.

As DNA, the CDR3 is TGTGCCAGTACCATCAGGGGAGGGACCAATCAGCCCCAGCATTTT. Amino acids: CASTIRGGTNQPQHF. The chain carries TRBV19 and TRBJ1-5; tentatively, D is TRBD1 (6 bases). Germline V gene data show CDR1 as LNHDA and CDR2 as SQIVND (reference sequence). V lost 7 bases, J lost 3 bases, and 16 bases lay in between. The CDR3 runs 15 residues.